Below, 8 T cell receptor beta chains from the same sample are listed, as sequenced in a study of T cell changes during pregnancy in multiple sclerosis. Measured with immunoSEQ multiplex PCR; TCRdb has only the in-frame clones, and not every one. The sample yields about 30,000 clones, approximately 90% seen once. Source: CD8+ T cells from peripheral blood mononuclear cells, taken in the second trimester of pregnancy. Receptor source: a female donor with multiple sclerosis, enrolled in a pregnancy study.

This clone was found a few times. J is TRBJ1-2 and V is TRBV28; 8 bases map to TRBD1. J was trimmed by 2 bases and V by 8 bases; bases with no gene match: 10. Germline V gene data show CDR1 as MDHEN and CDR2 as SYDVKM. This CDR3 region has 15 residues. Here the CDR3 reads CASPTGYRGNYGYTF. Here the CDR3 DNA reads TGTGCCAGCCCCACCGGCTACAGGGGGAACTATGGCTACACCTTC.

V usage is TRBV19 and J usage is TRBJ1-3; no clear D. This CDR3 comprises 17 residues. Per the germline V gene, CDR1 is LNHDA and CDR2 is SQIVND (reference sequence). V lost 4 bases to trimming and J lost 0 bases, with 16 bases between them. This CDR3 is CASSRGSPPNSGNTIYF. Here the CDR3 DNA reads TGTGCCAGTAGTAGAGGGTCCCCGCCGAACTCTGGAAACACCATATATTTT.

This chain joins TRBV6-4 and TRBJ2-1; 10 bases are shared with TRBD1. Trimming took 0 bases from V and 6 from J; bases not matched to a gene: 2. The CDR3 consists of 15 residues. Germline assignment: CDR1 MRHNA and CDR2 SNTAGT. CDR3 region: CASSDSGTGANEQFF. In DNA form, the CDR3 reads TGTGCCAGCAGTGACTCCGGGACAGGGGCCAATGAGCAGTTCTTC.

The rearrangement links TRBV13 to TRBJ2-7; 11 bases match TRBD1. The CDR3 consists of 14 residues. V shed 5 bases and J 4 bases; nucleotides not matched to a gene: 4. The germline gives CDR1 PRHDT, CDR2 FYEKMQ (reference sequence). CDR3 in amino acids: CASSQGTGGYEQYF. CDR3 DNA sequence: TGTGCCAGCAGCCAAGGGACAGGGGGGTACGAGCAGTACTTC.

The rearrangement links TRBV11-3 to TRBJ2-1; the match to TRBD1 covers 7 bases. Germline CDR1 is SGHNT and CDR2 is YENEEA. V lost 0 bases, J lost 2 bases, and 1 base stayed unmatched. The CDR3 is 15 residues long. CDR3 loop: CASSLEDRTYNEQFF. Here the CDR3 DNA reads TGTGCCAGCAGCTTAGAGGACAGGACCTACAATGAGCAGTTCTTC.

J is TRBJ2-7 and V is TRBV6-5, with 8 positions matching TRBD1. V was clipped by 0 bases and J by 6 bases; unmatched bases: 4. CDR3 size: 14 residues. Germline lookup yields CDR1 MNHEY and CDR2 SVGAGI. CDR3 loop: CASSYSRTGTEQYF. The CDR3 DNA follows: TGTGCCAGCAGTTACTCCCGGACAGGGACCGAGCAGTACTTC.

This chain joins TRBV6-1 and TRBJ2-7, with TRBD2 matching 10 bases. With 6 bases clipped from V and 4 bases from J, the junction kept 6 bases outside the gene matches. CDR1 is MNHNS, CDR2 SASEGT, per germline. The CDR3 length is 14 residues. CDR3 nucleotides: TGTGCCAGCAGGGGCGGGACTAGCGTGTACGAGCAGTACTTC. Translation gives CASRGGTSVYEQYF.

This sequence joins TRBV4-3 and TRBJ1-2; TRBD1 matches at 8 bases. The V and J ends lost 0 bases and 4 bases, in that order; junction bases with no gene match: 10. This CDR3 spans 17 amino acids. CDR1 and CDR2 (germline): LGHNA, YSLEER. CDR3 in DNA: TGCGCCAGCAGCCAAGACGGACAGGGCCCAGCCGGCTATGGCTACACCTTC. Protein product: CASSQDGQGPAGYGYTF.